This note documents a single TCR beta chain sequence. This clonotype was detected a few times. The antigen this receptor binds is unknown. Base qualities are not at hand, and no much larger clone is one base apart. This sample was taken from a study of T cells in Graves' hyperthyroidism and ophthalmopathy (dated by TCRdb to about 2019). Regarding the research as a whole: Peripheral blood was collected at initial diagnosis, before any treatment. After blood sampling, hyperthyroidism patients were treated with methimazole at a starting dose of 30 mg daily, and ophthalmopathy patients were treated with high-dose intravenous methylprednisolone. To identify TCR V-J signatures that set the groups apart, the researchers used a discovery cohort of 95 to 100 patients, made up of roughly 40 with Graves' ophthalmopathy and about 55 with stable Graves' hyperthyroidism. TCR Vbeta CDR3 sequencing of some 140 peripheral blood samples (43 ophthalmopathy, 75 hyperthyroidism and roughly 17 progressor patients) is reported in the paper. For training and testing, the 100 patients in the discovery cohort were randomly divided in a 7:3 ratio. Whether ophthalmopathy could be predicted prospectively was tested in an independent validation cohort made up of under 20 hyperthyroidism patients plus 17 patients who later progressed to ophthalmopathy. In about 6 Graves' hyperthyroidism patients, the study also compared T-cell repertoires from thyroid tissue with T-cell repertoires from blood. Study-level results and caveats: No statistical method was used to set the sample size in advance, and investigators knew the group allocation. Most expanded thyroid clonotypes (frequency above 0.001) were also detected in blood, suggesting blood repertoires may reflect thyroid immune responses. During validation, the model predicted progression to ophthalmopathy a median of around six months ahead of onset, with almost 71% sensitivity and around 73% specificity. In cross-validation, a model built on a 13 V-J signature told ophthalmopathy apart from stable hyperthyroidism with 87.88% sensitivity and roughly 81% specificity, and in testing the same model reached 80%/75%.

Measured from the cysteine to the phenylalanine, the CDR3 is 16 residues long. Only the CDR3 portion is preserved as DNA: 48 bases, with reading frame beginning at the first base. CDR1 and CDR2 (SEHNR, FQNEAQ) derive from the germline V gene (reference sequence). Trimming removed 0 bases from V and 1 base from J, leaving 12 bases between the germline ends. Stable Graves' hyperthyroidism was defined as no progression to ophthalmopathy during 18 months of follow-up. Hyperthyroidism patients were newly diagnosed, had a disease duration of under 2 months, and were aged 18 to 65 years. Any patient with an uncontrolled infection, another autoimmune disease, pregnancy or lactation was excluded. Clinical symptoms, serum thyroxine and TRAb, thyroid ultrasound, and orbital computed tomography formed the basis for the diagnoses. PBMCs were separated from under 11 ml of fresh peripheral blood using Ficoll-Paque density gradient centrifugation. Total RNA was extracted using Trizol reagent, and RNA quality was assessed on an Agilent 2100 Bioanalyzer.

The TCR beta CDR3 regions were amplified from RNA transcripts. For the first round of RT-PCR on the TCR CDR3, the HTBI primer set was used together with the Qiagen OneStep RT-PCR kit. The libraries were constructed in a second round of multiplex PCR and then size-selected and purified. Sequencing of the libraries was done on an Illumina HiSeq2000 using paired-end 100 bp reads. Per the original workflow: SOAPnuke was used to process the raw data, with reads discarded if the reads contained adapters or uncalled bases, had a mean Phred below 15, or lacked an exact constant-primer or identifier match. High-quality paired reads were merged with COPE v1.2.5, and unique nucleotide sequences were defined as clonotypes. MiTCR v1.1 was used to align the clonotypes against IMGT TRBV, TRBD and TRBJ reference segments. The analysis included only V-J combinations with a frequency above 0.0001, which together covered around 99% of the repertoires. The TCS score was defined as the ratio of F50 (clonal expansion) to E x V (chaos), calculated using BLOSUM62-based TCRdist between CDR3 peptides within each V-J. Welch's t-statistics and random forest reduced some 510 V-J features to roughly 13, which were used in a naive Bayes classifier (R e1071). Thyroid-blood repertoire similarity was quantified with the Morisita-Horn index. The public reads were reprocessed in TCRdb via fastp at Q25 and MiXCR, keeping in-frame beta chains. Entries are consolidated by CDR3 protein sequence, retaining the most common genes and DNA. In this record, the V and J calls reflect TCRdb's handling and not the investigators' own analysis. In all, the sample holds hundreds of thousands of distinct CDR3 sequences, and 38% of those were seen once. In total, the top ten clones hold around 9.3% of the sample.

The specimen sequenced was blood. This receptor was taken from a man younger than 30 with Graves' hyperthyroidism. The rearranged chain carries TRBV7-9 and TRBJ1-1; perhaps TRBD1 is the D gene, with 6 bases matching. The CDR3 reads as follows: CASSLAVRGQNTEAFF. In nucleotide form, the sequence is TGTGCCAGCAGCTTAGCGGTCCGGGGGCAGAACACTGAAGCTTTCTTT. The CDR3 plus the reference TRBV7-9 and TRBJ1-1 genes for the other parts give the full variable domain: DTGVSQNPRHKITKRGQNVTFRCDPISEHNRLYWYRQTLGQGPEFLTYFQNEAQLEKSRLLSDRFSAERPKGSFSTLEIQRTEQGDSAMYLCASSLAVRGQNTEAFFGQGTRLTVV.